The clone carrying this T cell receptor beta chain showed up many times. Its antigen is undetermined. These data belong to a study of T-cell memory formation after mild COVID-19. Study background: Largely donor-specific TCR clusters were found. Whole-study findings and limits: Within pre-infection memory, some responding clones were found, suggesting cross-reactive memory joined. Chiefly within CM and EM were the contracting CD4+ clones; CD8+ ones were within EMRA.

With constant-segment primers, 5'RACE yielded cDNA libraries of TCR alpha and TCR beta that carried sample barcodes and UMIs. TCRdb recomputed calls from the 5' RACE reads with MiXCR, one row per CDR3 protein. Here the sample spans 200,000 to 250,000 distinct CDR3 sequences, roughly 10% being singletons. The material sequenced was PBMCs or a T cell subset sorted from them (not recorded which). The clonotype originates from a man aged 18 to 35 who had mild COVID-19 (a few samples of this study predate the infection). Cell type and time point are not known.

CDR3 DNA: TGTGCCAGCAGCTTAGGGGGGTACCAAGAGACCCAGTACTTC. Translated, it gives CASSLGGYQETQYF. The chain is built from TRBV7-2 and TRBJ2-5; D may be TRBD1 or TRBD2 (5 bases each). V lost 1 base to trimming and J lost 0 bases, with 6 bases between them. CDR1 and CDR2 (germline): SGHTA, FQGNSA. The CDR3 has 14 amino acids.